This T cell receptor beta chain was sequenced for a study of blood T cell repertoires in COVID-19. Looking at the study overall: The cDNA or gDNA used as material had been derived from T cells, B-cell-depleted T cells, or PBMCs.

The CDR3 runs 15 residues. Looked up from germline, CDR1 is SGHTA and CDR2 is FQGTGA. The V gene end was trimmed by 5 bases and the J gene end by 4 bases; junction bases not matched to a gene: 2. Measured with immunoSEQ multiplex PCR; TCRdb has only the in-frame clones, and not every one. The table shows around 160,000 clones, with over 75% occurring only once. This sequence originates from a woman between 55 and 75 years old with COVID-19, enrolled during active disease. Sequenced input: peripheral blood. This chain connects TRBV7-3 to TRBJ2-1; 13 nucleotides agree with TRBD2. The DNA of the CDR3 is TGTGCCAGCAGCCTGGGACTAGCGGGGTACAATGAGCAGTTCTTC. This gives the protein CASSLGLAGYNEQFF.